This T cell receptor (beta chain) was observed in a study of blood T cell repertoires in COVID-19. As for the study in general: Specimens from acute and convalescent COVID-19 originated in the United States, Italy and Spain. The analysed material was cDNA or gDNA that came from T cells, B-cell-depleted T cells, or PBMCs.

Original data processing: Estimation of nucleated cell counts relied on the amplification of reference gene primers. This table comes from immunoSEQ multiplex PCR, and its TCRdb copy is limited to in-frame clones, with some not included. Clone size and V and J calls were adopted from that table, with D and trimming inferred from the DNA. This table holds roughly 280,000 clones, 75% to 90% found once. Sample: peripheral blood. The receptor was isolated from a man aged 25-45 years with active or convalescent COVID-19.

Here the CDR3 DNA reads TGTGCCAGTAGCTCTCCGGGACTGAGATACGGGGAGCTGTTTTTT. Protein product: CASSSPGLRYGELFF. The chain carries TRBV19 and TRBJ2-2; tentative D call: TRBD2 (6 bases). Germline V gene lookup returns CDR1 LNHDA and CDR2 SQIVND (reference sequence). CDR3 length: 15 amino acids. Deletions cut 6 bases from V and 7 bases from J, with 18 bases between.